The rows below give T cell receptor beta chains drawn from one sample of a study of PD-1 blockade in classical Hodgkin lymphoma. TCRdb's copy holds only in-frame clones and misses some; the assay was immunoSEQ multiplex PCR. The profile shows around 16,000 clones, roughly 90% of them singletons. Sequencing was carried out using CD4+ T cells from blood. The receptors originated from a human donor with classical Hodgkin lymphoma. CDR3s include the opening cysteine and the closing phenylalanine or tryptophan. The D gene is left open where the match is weak. Size is omitted from some rows. Given values are once, few, many or a class for expanded clones.

clone_size j_call d_call v_call cdr3_aa cdr3_nt
. TRBJ2-1 TRBD2 TRBV18 CASSPRPTSGSYNEQFF TGTGCCAGCTCACCCCGACCGACTAGCGGGAGCTACAATGAGCAGTTCTTC
. TRBJ1-5 . TRBV7-9 CASSNGRVNQPQHF TGTGCCAGCAGCAACGGACGGGTCAATCAGCCCCAGCATTTT
. TRBJ1-2 TRBD1 TRBV5-1 CASSPGTGGLDGYTF TGCGCCAGCAGCCCTGGGACAGGGGGGCTGGATGGCTACACCTTC
. TRBJ2-3 . TRBV19 CASKAQGMGYTDTQYF TGTGCCAGTAAGGCCCAAGGGATGGGGTACACAGATACGCAGTATTTT
. TRBJ2-2 . TRBV7-9 CASSRIQGRYTGELFF TGTGCCAGCAGCCGCATACAGGGAAGGTACACCGGGGAGCTGTTTTTT
. TRBJ2-7 . TRBV5-1 CASSNGAHYEQYF TGCGCCAGCAGCAACGGGGCTCACTACGAGCAGTACTTC
. TRBJ2-7 TRBD2 TRBV11-2 CASTLAAGPDYEQYF TGTGCCAGCACCCTGGCAGCGGGACCCGACTACGAGCAGTACTTC
. TRBJ2-2 . TRBV18 CASSPLGSSSGELFF TGTGCCAGCTCACCTTTAGGGAGTTCGAGCGGGGAGCTGTTTTTT
. TRBJ2-1 . TRBV5-4 CASSLEQGRSNEQFF TGTGCCAGCAGCTTGGAACAGGGTAGGAGTAATGAGCAGTTCTTC
. TRBJ2-7 TRBD2 TRBV6-4 CASSDSTSGSEQYF TGTGCCAGCAGTGACTCGACTAGCGGGAGCGAGCAGTACTTC
. TRBJ2-6 . TRBV7-2 CASSLRVSGANVLTF TGTGCCAGCAGCTTAAGGGTCTCTGGGGCCAACGTCCTGACTTTC
. TRBJ1-1 . TRBV18 CASSPRQVNTEAFF TGTGCCAGCTCACCCAGACAGGTGAACACTGAAGCTTTCTTT
. TRBJ2-7 . TRBV11-2 CASNRQTYEQYF TGTGCCAGCAACAGACAGACTTACGAGCAGTACTTC
. TRBJ2-4 TRBD2 TRBV19 CASRGLAGVSKNIQYF TGTGCCAGTAGGGGACTAGCGGGAGTGTCCAAAAACATTCAGTACTTC
. TRBJ2-1 TRBD1 TRBV5-1 CASSLPGQATLF TGCGCCAGCAGCTTACCGGGACAGGCCACGCTCTTC
once TRBJ2-1 . TRBV18 CASSPSSAGTYNEQFF TGTGCCAGCTCACCCTCCTCCGCCGGGACTTACAATGAGCAGTTCTTC
. TRBJ2-4 . TRBV1 CTSSHDGTSGRAGNIQYF TGCACCAGCAGCCATGACGGGACTAGCGGGAGGGCGGGAAACATTCAGTACTTC
. TRBJ2-7 TRBD2 TRBV10-2 CASSESGLAGVIYEQYF TGCGCCAGCAGTGAGTCGGGACTAGCGGGAGTAATCTACGAGCAGTACTTC
. TRBJ1-2 . TRBV18 CASSPGTDYGYTF TGTGCCAGCTCACCGGGGACGGACTATGGCTACACCTTC
. TRBJ1-2 . TRBV30 CAWRGQGRYGYTF TGTGCCTGGAGGGGCCAGGGGAGGTATGGCTACACCTTC
. TRBJ2-3 TRBD1 TRBV7-9 CASSLRQGRTDTQYF TGTGCCAGCAGCCTGAGACAGGGGCGTACAGATACGCAGTATTTT
. TRBJ1-2 TRBD1 TRBV4-1 CASSQEEGQPYGYTF TGCGCCAGCAGCCAAGAAGAGGGACAGCCCTATGGCTACACCTTC
. TRBJ2-1 TRBD2 TRBV7-3 CASSSWGLAAVSSYNEQFF TGTGCCAGCAGCTCCTGGGGACTAGCGGCCGTGAGCTCCTACAATGAGCAGTTCTTC
once TRBJ2-7 . TRBV10-3 CAISESRGSYEQYF TGTGCCATCAGTGAGTCCCGGGGCAGCTACGAGCAGTACTTC
. TRBJ2-7 TRBD2 TRBV28 CASPPGTSVPGVGGEQYF TGTGCCAGCCCTCCCGGGACTAGCGTTCCGGGGGTAGGAGGCGAGCAGTACTTC
. TRBJ1-6 TRBD1 TRBV6-6 CASTQTGELGNSPLHF TGTGCCAGCACCCAGACAGGGGAGTTGGGGAATTCACCCCTCCACTTT
. TRBJ2-5 TRBD2 TRBV6-5 CASSSPMREGRETQYF TGTGCCAGCAGTTCCCCAATGCGGGAGGGCCGCGAGACCCAGTACTTC
. TRBJ2-3 . TRBV5-1 CASSEGDTQYF TGCGCCAGCAGCGAGGGGGATACGCAGTATTTT